The 16 T cell receptor beta chains listed next were all sequenced from one sample in a study of T cell responses to AZD1222 COVID-19 vaccine. Measured with immunoSEQ multiplex PCR; TCRdb has only the in-frame clones, and not every one. The sample carries some 110,000 clones, roughly 92% recorded once. The specimen was peripheral blood, collected on day 0 of AZD1222 vaccination. These receptors were obtained from an adult in good health.

V usage is TRBV6-1 and J usage is TRBJ2-7; TRBD2 is a possible D gene (5 bases). CDR3 length equals 11 residues. V was shortened by 1 base and J by 10 bases, with 8 bases between the two germline ends. The germline V gene encodes CDR1 MNHNS and CDR2 SASEGT. This CDR3 reads CASSEGGKQYF. In DNA, the CDR3 is TGTGCCAGCAGTGAAGGAGGGAAACAGTACTTC.

The chain combines TRBV6-5 with TRBJ2-3; D is unresolved. Trimming took 4 bases from V and 0 from J, leaving 8 bases between them. The CDR3 has 14 residues. CDR1 is MNHEY, CDR2 SVGAGI, per germline. CDR3 sequence reads: CASSSQISTDTQYF. DNA of the CDR3: TGTGCCAGCAGTTCCCAGATAAGCACAGATACGCAGTATTTT.

Details on this clone: The same CDR3 is also encoded by other DNA sequences in this sample. This chain connects TRBV7-9 to TRBJ1-2; D is possibly TRBD1 (6 bases). In germline, CDR1 is SEHNR, CDR2 FQNEAQ (reference sequence). The CDR3 loop spans 13 amino acids. V was pared by 3 bases and J by 5 bases, with 10 bases between. This CDR3 is CASSFGGAYGYTF. The DNA of the CDR3 is TGTGCCAGCAGCTTTGGGGGCGCATATGGCTACACCTTC.

The CDR3 DNA sequence: TGTGCCAGCAGTTACTCTTGGGTCTACGAGCAGTACTTC. Translated: CASSYSWVYEQYF. V and J are TRBV6-2 or TRBV6-3 and TRBJ2-7; no clear D. The CDR3 extends over 13 amino acids. CDR1 MNHEY and CDR2 SVGEGT come from the germline V gene. Trimming took 0 bases from V and 3 from J, leaving 6 bases between them.

The J gene is TRBJ2-6, the V gene TRBV7-2; no definite D call. Germline V lookup: CDR1 SGHTA, CDR2 FQGNSA. V lost 5 bases, J lost 0 bases, and 8 bases lay in between. The CDR3 runs 15 residues. The CDR3, as DNA: TGTGCCAGCAGCCAGGCCTTCTCTGGGGCCAACGTCCTGACTTTC. Protein: CASSQAFSGANVLTF.

The CDR3 here is CASSPFLGSPLHF. The CDR3 DNA reads as TGTGCCAGCAGTCCTTTCCTCGGGTCACCCCTCCACTTT. This chain connects TRBV27 to TRBJ1-6, with D unclear. This CDR3 has 13 amino acids. With 5 bases removed from V and 10 bases from J, the gap between germline ends came to 12 bases. In germline, CDR1 is MNHEY, CDR2 SMNVEV (reference sequence).

This clone turned up a few times. V and J are TRBV9 and TRBJ2-2; a possible D gene is TRBD1 (6 bases). CDR3 size: 19 residues. The V gene's germline CDR1 is SGDLS and CDR2 YYNGEE. V dropped 0 bases and J dropped 4 bases, with 22 bases sitting between them. The DNA of the CDR3 is TGTGCCAGCAGCGTAGGAATAGGACAGACCGGGGCGAGCACCGGGGAGCTGTTTTTT. Translating it yields CASSVGIGQTGASTGELFF. The full variable domain, in which reference TRBV9 and TRBJ2-2 provide the parts outside the CDR3, is DSGVTQTPKHLITATGQRVTLRCSPRSGDLSVYWYQQSLDQGLQFLIQYYNGEERAKGNILERFSAQQFPDLHSELNLSSLELGDSALYFCASSVGIGQTGASTGELFFGEGSRLTVL.

This clone has only one observation. The J gene is TRBJ1-6, the V gene TRBV30; D gene ambiguous. With 7 bases removed from V and 0 bases from J, the gap between germline ends came to 7 bases. The CDR3 has 13 amino acids. Per the germline V gene, CDR1 is GTSNPN and CDR2 is SVGIG (reference sequence). This CDR3 is CAYLASYNSPLHF. In DNA, the CDR3 is TGTGCCTACTTGGCCTCCTATAATTCACCCCTCCACTTT.

This clone was observed a single time. The CDR3 sequence: CASSLVGGNTIYF. The CDR3 DNA reads as TGTGCCAGCAGTTTAGTTGGAGGAAACACCATATATTTT. V and J are TRBV28 and TRBJ1-3; D remains ambiguous. The germline V gene has CDR1 MDHEN and CDR2 SYDVKM. The length of the CDR3 is 13 residues. V gave up 2 bases and J gave up 4 bases, with 6 bases separating them.

The DNA for the CDR3 is TGTGCCAGCAGCCCCAGGACAGACAATGAAAAACTGTTTTTT. Protein: CASSPRTDNEKLFF. The chain employs TRBV9 and TRBJ1-4; D perhaps matches TRBD1 (6 bases). The germline gives CDR1 SGDLS, CDR2 YYNGEE. With 4 bases removed from V and 5 bases from J, the gap between germline ends came to 12 bases. The CDR3 spans 14 residues.

The chain employs TRBV10-1 and TRBJ2-3; D gene unclear. V was shortened by 3 bases and J by 3 bases, with 10 bases between the two germline ends. The CDR3 contains 14 residues. Germline lookup yields CDR1 WNHNN and CDR2 SYGVQD (reference sequence). The CDR3 loop reads CASSDSLGTDTQYF. Written as DNA, the CDR3 is TGCGCCAGCAGTGATTCTCTCGGGACAGATACGCAGTATTTT.

The chain uses TRBV5-6 and TRBJ1-1; no reliable D call. CDR3 length equals 17 residues. Trimming shortened V by 3 bases and J by 3 bases, and 21 bases separated the two germline ends. The germline V gene has CDR1 SGHDT and CDR2 YYEEEE. The CDR3 sequence is CASSSGSRGDWDTEAFF. The CDR3, as DNA: TGTGCCAGCAGCTCTGGTTCACGCGGGGATTGGGACACTGAAGCTTTCTTT.

This clone was observed once. The chain couples TRBV24-1 to TRBJ2-2; the D gene is possibly TRBD1 (5 bases). This CDR3 region has 16 residues. From germline, CDR1 is KGHDR and CDR2 SFDVKD. The V and J ends lost 3 bases and 0 bases respectively, with 10 bases between them. CDR3 amino acids: CATSDHRRSNTGELFF. In nucleotides, the CDR3 is TGTGCCACCAGTGATCACAGGCGTTCGAACACCGGGGAGCTGTTTTTT.

The chain recombines TRBV3-1 (or the pseudogene TRBV3-2) with TRBJ1-2, with no clear D. V lost 4 bases to trimming and J lost 2 bases, with 11 bases between them. The CDR3 totals 14 residues. Germline V lookup: CDR1 LGHDT, CDR2 YNNKEL (reference sequence). CDR3 loop: CASSPYPGNYGYTF. The CDR3 bases are TGTGCCAGCAGCCCTTATCCGGGGAACTATGGCTACACCTTC.

This chain joins TRBV30 and TRBJ2-3; D is unclear. The CDR3 extends over 15 amino acids. Germline V CDR1 and CDR2: GTSNPN, SVGIG (reference sequence). Trimming cost V 1 base and J 2 bases, with 13 bases left between them. CDR3 nucleotide sequence: TGTGCCTGGAGTGCGGTGGGGTTATACACAGATACGCAGTATTTT. Amino acid sequence: CAWSAVGLYTDTQYF.

The chain joins TRBV4-3 to TRBJ1-3; D not resolved. The CDR3 loop spans 16 amino acids. The V end lost 1 base, the J end lost 0 bases, and 10 bases lay between the germline ends. The germline CDR1 and CDR2 sequences are LGHNA and YSLEER. For the CDR3, the DNA is TGCGCCAGCAGCCAAGGGTCAGCCCGCTCTGGAAACACCATATATTTT. Its protein is CASSQGSARSGNTIYF.